This TCR beta chain was obtained from a study of T cells after yellow fever vaccination. TCR cDNA, made by 5'RACE template switching, carried an added universal primer site and UMIs. MiXCR, applied by TCRdb to the 5' RACE reads, yields one record per CDR3 protein. The table shows 200,000 to 300,000 distinct CDR3 sequences, with 10% to 15% occurring only once. The germline V gene encodes CDR1 DFQATT and CDR2 SNEGSKA (reference sequence). Trimming cost V 6 bases and J 8 bases; bases outside gene matches: 6. The CDR3 has 11 residues. The receptor's source is a man younger than 40 who received the YFV17D yellow fever vaccine. This sample comprised CD4+ T cells sorted from PBMCs, obtained 45 days after the yellow fever booster vaccination. V is TRBV20-1 and J is TRBJ1-1, with 7 nucleotides matching TRBD1. CDR3: CSAKGAGEAFF. Here the CDR3 DNA reads TGCAGTGCCAAGGGGGCGGGAGAAGCTTTCTTT.